This is a list of T cell receptor beta chains from one sample in a study of T cell responses to AZD1222 COVID-19 vaccine. Some clones are missing from TCRdb's copy, which holds only in-frame ones; the method was immunoSEQ multiplex PCR. The repertoire holds roughly 21,000 clones, with 70% to 85% as singletons. Source: peripheral blood, taken on day 0 of AZD1222 vaccination. These receptors came from an adult in good health. Each CDR3 is given with its conserved first and last residue. D genes are given only for firm matches. Clone size is shown for a subset of rows, as once, few, many or a class of expanded clone.

clone_size | j_call | v_call | d_call | cdr3_aa | cdr3_nt
NA | TRBJ1-2 | TRBV30 | TRBD1 | CASLGQGRGYTF | TGTGCCTCACTAGGACAGGGTCGGGGCTACACCTTC
NA | TRBJ2-2 | TRBV7-9 | NA | CASRANTGELFF | TGTGCCAGCAGAGCTAACACCGGGGAGCTGTTTTTT
NA | TRBJ1-5 | TRBV28 | NA | CASSRLPGRSNQPQHF | TGTGCCAGCAGCCGATTGCCGGGGAGGAGCAATCAGCCCCAGCATTTT
once | TRBJ2-4 | TRBV19 | TRBD1 | CASSIRTGSDIQYF | TGTGCCAGTAGTATACGGACAGGGTCGGACATTCAGTACTTC
NA | TRBJ1-2 | TRBV4-1 | TRBD1 | CASSQDLGQENYGYTF | TGCGCCAGCAGCCAAGATCTGGGACAGGAGAACTATGGCTACACCTTC
NA | TRBJ2-3 | TRBV9 | NA | CASSKVGDSTDTQYF | TGTGCCAGCAGCAAAGTGGGGGACAGCACAGATACGCAGTATTTT
once | TRBJ2-7 | TRBV6-5 | TRBD1 | CASSTGQHYEQYF | TGTGCCAGCAGTACGGGACAGCACTACGAGCAGTACTTC
NA | TRBJ2-2 | TRBV6-5 | NA | CASRRQRGTGELFF | TGTGCCAGCAGACGTCAAAGGGGTACCGGGGAGCTGTTTTTT
NA | TRBJ2-5 | TRBV27 | NA | CASRGIQETQYF | TGTGCCAGCAGGGGGATCCAAGAGACCCAGTACTTC
NA | TRBJ1-5 | TRBV28 | NA | CASSPPGTTSNQPQHF | TGTGCCAGCAGTCCCCCCGGGACAACTAGCAATCAGCCCCAGCATTTT
NA | TRBJ2-4 | TRBV7-3 | TRBD1 | CASSPTGAPSGAKNIQYF | TGTGCCAGCAGCCCGACAGGGGCGCCGTCGGGTGCCAAAAACATTCAGTACTTC
NA | TRBJ2-3 | TRBV6-2/TRBV6-3 | NA | CASSPYTDTQYF | TGTGCCAGCAGTCCCTATACAGATACGCAGTATTTT
NA | TRBJ2-2 | TRBV5-1 | TRBD2 | CASSPGAGGSGELFF | TGCGCCAGCAGCCCCGGAGCGGGAGGTTCCGGGGAGCTGTTTTTT
NA | TRBJ2-7 | TRBV7-9 | TRBD1 | CASSSRTGATYEQYF | TGTGCCAGCAGCTCTAGGACAGGTGCAACCTACGAGCAGTACTTC
NA | TRBJ1-5 | TRBV27 | NA | CASSPGYSNQPQHF | TGTGCCAGCAGTCCGGGGTATAGCAATCAGCCCCAGCATTTT
NA | TRBJ2-2 | TRBV15 | NA | CAIRTGGGANTGELFF | TGTGCCATTCGCACCGGCGGGGGCGCTAACACCGGGGAGCTGTTTTTT
few | TRBJ2-1 | TRBV6-2/TRBV6-3 | TRBD2 | CASSLLAGDLYNEQFF | TGTGCCAGCAGCTTACTAGCGGGGGACCTCTACAATGAGCAGTTCTTC
NA | TRBJ2-5 | TRBV18 | NA | CASSPEQETQYF | TGTGCCAGCTCCCCTGAACAAGAGACCCAGTACTTC
NA | TRBJ2-7 | TRBV5-5 | NA | CASSLWTTVYEQYF | TGTGCCAGCAGCTTGTGGACTACAGTCTACGAGCAGTACTTC
NA | TRBJ1-5 | TRBV23-1 | NA | CASSPRQYGRQPQHF | TGCGCCAGCAGTCCGCGACAGTACGGTCGCCAGCCCCAGCATTTT
NA | TRBJ1-1 | TRBV3-1/TRBV3-2 | NA | CASSQGPQAGAFF | TGTGCCAGCAGCCAAGGACCGCAGGCGGGCGCTTTCTTT
NA | TRBJ2-7 | TRBV6-5 | NA | CASSYSGSGGYEQYF | TGTGCCAGCAGTTACTCTGGTTCCGGGGGTTACGAGCAGTACTTC
NA | TRBJ2-5 | TRBV5-4 | TRBD2 | CASSSWTSDETQYF | TGTGCCAGCAGCTCCTGGACTAGCGACGAGACCCAGTACTTC
few | TRBJ1-4 | TRBV24-1 | TRBD1 | CATSDYRTGEGDNEKLFF | TGTGCCACCAGTGATTATAGGACAGGGGAAGGAGATAATGAAAAACTGTTTTTT
NA | TRBJ2-5 | TRBV27 | TRBD2 | CASSLTGLAGGGGPKKTQYF | TGTGCCAGCAGTTTAACGGGACTAGCGGGAGGCGGAGGGCCTAAAAAGACCCAGTACTTC
NA | TRBJ1-1 | TRBV27 | NA | CASSYYRDSTEAFF | TGTGCCAGCAGTTATTACAGGGATTCGACTGAAGCTTTCTTT
NA | TRBJ2-7 | TRBV6-6 | NA | CASSYPSLGEYEQCF | TGTGCCAGCAGTTACCCGTCTCTCGGGGAATACGAGCAGTGCTTC
NA | TRBJ2-6 | TRBV5-6 | NA | CASSLRPILAGANVLTF | TGTGCCAGCAGCTTACGCCCGATCCTGGCTGGGGCCAACGTCCTGACTTTC
once | TRBJ1-3 | TRBV6-5 | NA | CASSNLQGNTIYF | TGTGCCAGCAGTAACCTCCAGGGAAACACCATATATTTT
NA | TRBJ2-1 | TRBV7-6 | TRBD2 | CASSYLGTSGSRYNEQFF | TGTGCCAGCAGCTACCTCGGGACTAGCGGGAGTAGGTACAATGAGCAGTTCTTC